Below are 9 T cell receptor beta chains sequenced from a single sample in a study of prognosis after radiotherapy for stage I lung cancer. Genomic DNA was the source, and TCR beta CDR3 was amplified from it by two-round multiplex PCR. First-round PCR used primers specific to each TRBV and TRBJ gene. One entry per CDR3 protein results from TCRdb running MiXCR on the multiplex PCR reads. In the table there are just over 30,000 distinct CDR3 sequences, around 32% of which are singletons. The sample consisted of PBMCs, taken before or after stereotactic body radiation therapy (not recorded which). All receptors derive from a donor over 45 with non-small cell lung cancer.

The rearrangement joins TRBV28 to TRBJ2-7, with a weak D call TRBD1 (6 bases). Trimming stripped 6 bases from V and 2 bases from J, with 14 bases between. This CDR3 contains 14 residues. In germline, CDR1 is MDHEN, CDR2 SYDVKM. The DNA of the CDR3 is TGTGCCAGCAGCCTTATGACAGGAGCCTACGAGCAGTACTTC. This encodes CASSLMTGAYEQYF.

This sequence joins TRBV29-1 and TRBJ1-1, with unresolved D. Trimming cost V 2 bases and J 0 bases, with 7 bases left between them. The CDR3 is 13 amino acids. Per the germline V gene, CDR1 is SQVTM and CDR2 is ANQGSEA. The CDR3 here is CSVEKLMNTEAFF. CDR3 nucleotide sequence: TGCAGCGTTGAAAAGCTTATGAACACTGAAGCTTTCTTT.

This clonotype was recorded many times. The V and J genes are TRBV29-1 and TRBJ2-2; 7 bases map to TRBD2. The length of the CDR3 is 12 residues. Looked up from germline, CDR1 is SQVTM and CDR2 is ANQGSEA. The ends lost 7 bases at V and 5 bases at J; junction bases unmatched: 4. The CDR3 loop reads CSAKAGTGELFF. The DNA of the CDR3 is TGCAGCGCCAAAGCGGGAACCGGGGAGCTGTTTTTT.

The J gene is TRBJ1-4, the V gene TRBV28; 8 bases map to TRBD1. CDR3 length: 14 amino acids. The ends lost 8 bases at V and 1 base at J; junction bases unmatched: 3. The germline V gene encodes CDR1 MDHEN and CDR2 SYDVKM. As DNA, the CDR3 is TGTGCCAGCTATACAGGGGGAACTAATGAAAAACTGTTTTTT. It is translated as CASYTGGTNEKLFF.

The chain links TRBV19 to TRBJ2-1; D is possibly TRBD1 (5 bases). Trimming left V 3 bases short and J 4 bases short, with 7 bases between. There are 13 residues in the CDR3. Per the germline V gene, CDR1 is LNHDA and CDR2 is SQIVND (reference sequence). The CDR3 region has the DNA TGTGCCAGTAGTATGGGGCATTACAATGAGCAGTTCTTC. Its protein is CASSMGHYNEQFF.

This clonotype was seen many times. The genes are TRBV2 and TRBJ1-4; no firm D call. From germline, CDR1 is SNHLY and CDR2 FYNNEI. This CDR3 region has 14 residues. Trimming stripped 5 bases from V and 8 bases from J, with 15 bases between. The CDR3 sequence is CASSLTEIGEKLFF. CDR3 bases: TGTGCCAGCAGTCTGACGGAAATAGGGGAAAAACTGTTTTTT.

The chain employs TRBV20-1 and TRBJ2-5; 8 nucleotides match TRBD2. This CDR3 spans 14 amino acids. J lost 5 bases, V lost 5 bases, and 10 bases had no gene match. Germline V CDR1 and CDR2: DFQATT, SNEGSKA (reference sequence). The chain's CDR3 is CSAPSGGTRETQYF. In DNA, the CDR3 is TGCAGTGCTCCCTCGGGCGGGACTAGGGAGACCCAGTACTTC.

The count of this clonotype is one. This likely stems from a read error, as it lies one base from a far larger clone. CDR3 sequence: CASSSVGGAPGELFF. The CDR3 DNA reads as TGTGCCAGCAGTTCAGTAGGTGGGGCCCCCGGGGAGCTGTTTTTT. The V and J genes are TRBV25-1 and TRBJ2-2, with D possibly TRBD1 on 5 matching bases. This CDR3 contains 15 residues. V lost 5 bases and J lost 6, with 16 bases in between. CDR1 MGHDK and CDR2 SYGVNS come from the germline V gene.

In its sample, this clonotype was seen once. The rearrangement joins TRBV6-2 or TRBV6-3 to TRBJ2-1; no reliable D call. This CDR3 comprises 16 residues. V was trimmed by 5 bases and J by 2 bases, leaving 16 bases between them. CDR1 is MNHEY, CDR2 SVGEGT, per germline. The CDR3 nucleotides read TGTGCCAGCAGTGAAGCCGAAGCAAGCCCCTACAATGAGCAGTTCTTC. Translated: CASSEAEASPYNEQFF.